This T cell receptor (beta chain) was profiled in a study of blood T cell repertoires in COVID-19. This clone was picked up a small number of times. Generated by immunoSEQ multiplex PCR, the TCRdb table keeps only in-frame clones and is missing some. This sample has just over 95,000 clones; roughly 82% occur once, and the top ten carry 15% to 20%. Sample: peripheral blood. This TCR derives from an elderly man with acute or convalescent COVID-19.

The CDR3 spells CASSPRQGRGGYTF. CDR3 coding DNA: TGTGCCAGCAGCCCCAGACAGGGAAGGGGCGGCTACACCTTC. The chain combines TRBV11-2 with TRBJ1-2; 7 positions agree with TRBD1. J gave up 8 bases and V 5 bases, and 11 bases lay outside the gene matches. The CDR3 spans 14 residues. CDR1 is SGHAT and CDR2 is FQNNGV in the germline V gene. The full variable domain, in which reference TRBV11-2 and TRBJ1-2 provide the parts outside the CDR3, is EAGVAQSPRYKIIEKRQSVAFWCNPISGHATLYWYQQILGQGPKLLIQFQNNGVVDDSQLPKDRFSAERLKGVDSTLKIQPAKLEDSAVYLCASSPRQGRGGYTFGSGTRLTVV.